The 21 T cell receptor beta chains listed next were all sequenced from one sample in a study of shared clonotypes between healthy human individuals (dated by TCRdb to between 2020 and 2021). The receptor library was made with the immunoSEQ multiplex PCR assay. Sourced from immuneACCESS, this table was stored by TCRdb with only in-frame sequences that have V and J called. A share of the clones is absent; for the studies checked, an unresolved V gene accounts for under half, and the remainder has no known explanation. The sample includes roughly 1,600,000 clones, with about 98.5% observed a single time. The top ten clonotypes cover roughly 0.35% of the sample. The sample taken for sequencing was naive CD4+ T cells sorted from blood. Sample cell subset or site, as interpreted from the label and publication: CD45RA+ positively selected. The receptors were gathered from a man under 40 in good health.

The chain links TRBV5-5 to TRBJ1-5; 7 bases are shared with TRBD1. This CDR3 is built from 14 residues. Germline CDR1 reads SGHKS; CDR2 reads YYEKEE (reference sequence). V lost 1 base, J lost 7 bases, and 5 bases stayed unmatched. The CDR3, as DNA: TGTGCCAGCAGCTTGACAGGGGAAAGACAGCCCCAGCATTTT. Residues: CASSLTGERQPQHF.

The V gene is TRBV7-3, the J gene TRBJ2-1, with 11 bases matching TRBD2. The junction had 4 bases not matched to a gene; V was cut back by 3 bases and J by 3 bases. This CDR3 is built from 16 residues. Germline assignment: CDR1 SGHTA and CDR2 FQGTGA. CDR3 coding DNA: TGTGCCAGCAGCTTGTCCGGGACTAGCGGCTACAATGAGCAGTTCTTC. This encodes CASSLSGTSGYNEQFF.

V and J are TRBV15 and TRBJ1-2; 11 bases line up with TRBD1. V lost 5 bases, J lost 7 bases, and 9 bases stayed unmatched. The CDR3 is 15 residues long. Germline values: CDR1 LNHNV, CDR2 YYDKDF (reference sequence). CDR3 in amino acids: CATSPPGTGGGGYTF. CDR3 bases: TGTGCCACCAGCCCGCCAGGGACAGGGGGGGGTGGCTACACCTTC.

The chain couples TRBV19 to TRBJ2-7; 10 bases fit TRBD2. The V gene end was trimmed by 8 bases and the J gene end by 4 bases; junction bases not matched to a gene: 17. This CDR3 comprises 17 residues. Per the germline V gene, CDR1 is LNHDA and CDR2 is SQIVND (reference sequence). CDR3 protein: CASPKREGEGHPYEQYF. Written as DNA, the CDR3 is TGTGCCAGTCCCAAGCGGGAGGGAGAGGGGCATCCTTACGAGCAGTACTTC.

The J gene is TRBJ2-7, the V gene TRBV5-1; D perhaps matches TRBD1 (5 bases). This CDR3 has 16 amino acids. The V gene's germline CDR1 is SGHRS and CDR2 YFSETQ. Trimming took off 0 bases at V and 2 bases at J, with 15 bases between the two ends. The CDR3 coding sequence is TGCGCCAGCAGCTTGGAAGGGGCCGAGTTCGCCTACGAGCAGTACTTC. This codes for CASSLEGAEFAYEQYF.

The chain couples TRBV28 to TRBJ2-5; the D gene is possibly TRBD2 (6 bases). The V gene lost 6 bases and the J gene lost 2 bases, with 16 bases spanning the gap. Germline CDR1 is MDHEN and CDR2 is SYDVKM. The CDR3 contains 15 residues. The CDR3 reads CASSPTGLYQETQYF. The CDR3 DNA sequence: TGTGCCAGCAGCCCAACGGGACTCTATCAAGAGACCCAGTACTTC.

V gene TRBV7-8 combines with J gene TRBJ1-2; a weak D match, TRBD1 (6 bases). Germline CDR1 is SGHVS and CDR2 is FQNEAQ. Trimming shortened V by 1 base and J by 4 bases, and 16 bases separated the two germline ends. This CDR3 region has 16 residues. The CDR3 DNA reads TGTGCCAGCAGCTTAGGGCCCCGGGGGGCGGCCTATGGCTACACCTTC. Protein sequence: CASSLGPRGAAYGYTF.

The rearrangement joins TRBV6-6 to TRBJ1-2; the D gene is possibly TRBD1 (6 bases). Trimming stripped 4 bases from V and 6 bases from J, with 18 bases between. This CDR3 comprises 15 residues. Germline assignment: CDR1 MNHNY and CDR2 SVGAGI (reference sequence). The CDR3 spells CASSLSRDTSNGYTF. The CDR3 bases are TGTGCCAGCAGTTTATCCCGGGACACCTCAAATGGCTACACCTTC.

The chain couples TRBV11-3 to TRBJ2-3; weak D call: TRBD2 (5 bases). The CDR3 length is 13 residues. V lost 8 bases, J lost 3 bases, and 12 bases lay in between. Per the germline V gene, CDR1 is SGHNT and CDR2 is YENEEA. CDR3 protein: CASDGEGTDTQYF. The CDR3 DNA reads TGTGCCAGCGACGGGGAAGGAACAGATACGCAGTATTTT.

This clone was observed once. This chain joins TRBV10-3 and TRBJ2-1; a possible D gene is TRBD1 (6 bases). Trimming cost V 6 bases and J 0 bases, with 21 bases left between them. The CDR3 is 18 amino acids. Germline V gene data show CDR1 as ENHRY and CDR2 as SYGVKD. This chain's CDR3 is CAISNRDAGASSYNEQFF. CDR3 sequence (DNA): TGTGCCATCAGCAACAGGGATGCCGGGGCAAGCTCCTACAATGAGCAGTTCTTC.

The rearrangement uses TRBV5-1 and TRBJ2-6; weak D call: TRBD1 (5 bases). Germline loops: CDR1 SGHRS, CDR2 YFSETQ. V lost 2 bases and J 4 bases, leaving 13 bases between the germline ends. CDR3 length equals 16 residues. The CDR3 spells CASSLNTGSGANVLTF. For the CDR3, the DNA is TGCGCCAGCAGCTTAAATACAGGATCCGGGGCCAACGTCCTGACTTTC.

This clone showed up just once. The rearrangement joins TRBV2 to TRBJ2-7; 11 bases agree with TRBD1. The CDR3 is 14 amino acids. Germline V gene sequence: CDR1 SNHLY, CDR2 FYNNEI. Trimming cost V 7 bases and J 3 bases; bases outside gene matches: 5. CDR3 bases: TGTGCCAGCAATTCCGGGACAGGGGGCTACGAGCAGTACTTC. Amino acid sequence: CASNSGTGGYEQYF.

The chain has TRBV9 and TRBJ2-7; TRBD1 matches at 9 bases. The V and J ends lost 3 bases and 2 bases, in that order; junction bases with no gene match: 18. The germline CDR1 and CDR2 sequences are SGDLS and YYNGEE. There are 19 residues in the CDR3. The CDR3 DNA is TGTGCCAGCAGCGCAGGCCCCAATCGCCGGGACAGGGTTGCCTACGAGCAGTACTTC. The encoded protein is CASSAGPNRRDRVAYEQYF.

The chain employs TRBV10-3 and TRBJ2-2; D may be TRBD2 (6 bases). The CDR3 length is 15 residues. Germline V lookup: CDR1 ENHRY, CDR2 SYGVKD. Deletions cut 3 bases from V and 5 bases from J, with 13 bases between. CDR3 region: CAISDGRDRTGELFF. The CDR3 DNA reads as TGTGCCATCAGTGATGGGCGGGATAGGACCGGGGAGCTGTTTTTT.

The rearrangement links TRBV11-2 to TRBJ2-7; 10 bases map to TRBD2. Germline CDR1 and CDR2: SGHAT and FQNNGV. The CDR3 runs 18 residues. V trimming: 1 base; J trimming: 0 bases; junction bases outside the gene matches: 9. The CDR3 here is CASSLGLAGVSFSYEQYF. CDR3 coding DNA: TGTGCCAGCAGCTTAGGACTAGCGGGCGTCTCATTCTCCTACGAGCAGTACTTC.

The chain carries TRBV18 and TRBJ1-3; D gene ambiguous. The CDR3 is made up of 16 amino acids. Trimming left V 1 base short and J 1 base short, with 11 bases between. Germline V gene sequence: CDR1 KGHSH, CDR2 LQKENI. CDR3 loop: CASSPLARWSGNTIYF. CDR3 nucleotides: TGTGCCAGCTCACCACTTGCGAGGTGGTCTGGAAACACCATATATTTT.

CDR3 coding DNA: TGTGCCAGCAGTGCCCAGGGGGCGTTGAGCTATGGCTACACCTTC. Residues: CASSAQGALSYGYTF. The chain employs TRBV6-1 and TRBJ1-2; 8 nucleotides match TRBD1. The germline CDR1 and CDR2 sequences are MNHNS and SASEGT. Germline trimming cut 4 bases from V and 4 bases from J; bases unmatched to any gene: 8. This CDR3 comprises 15 residues.

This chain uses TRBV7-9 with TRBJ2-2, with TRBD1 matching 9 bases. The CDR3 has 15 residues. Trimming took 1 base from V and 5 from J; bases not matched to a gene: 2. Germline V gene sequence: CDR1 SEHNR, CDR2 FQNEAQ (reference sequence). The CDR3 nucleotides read TGTGCCAGCAGCTTAGACAGGGGGCCAACCGGGGAGCTGTTTTTT. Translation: CASSLDRGPTGELFF. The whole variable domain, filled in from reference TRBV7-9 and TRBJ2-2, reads DTGVSQNPRHKITKRGQNVTFRCDPISEHNRLYWYRQTLGQGPEFLTYFQNEAQLEKSRLLSDRFSAERPKGSFSTLEIQRTEQGDSAMYLCASSLDRGPTGELFFGEGSRLTVL.

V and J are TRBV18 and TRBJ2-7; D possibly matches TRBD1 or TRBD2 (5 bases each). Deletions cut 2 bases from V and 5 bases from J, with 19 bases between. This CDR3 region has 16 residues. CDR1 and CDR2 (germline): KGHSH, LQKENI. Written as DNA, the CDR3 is TGTGCCAGCTCACCAATAGTAGGACTTGGGGCCGACGAGCAGTACTTC. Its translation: CASSPIVGLGADEQYF.

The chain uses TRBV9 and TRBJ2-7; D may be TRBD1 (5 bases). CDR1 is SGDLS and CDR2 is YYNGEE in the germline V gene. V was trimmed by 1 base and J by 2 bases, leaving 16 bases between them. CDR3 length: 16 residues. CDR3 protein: CASSVSFSGLPYEQYF. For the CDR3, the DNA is TGTGCCAGCAGCGTATCATTTTCAGGGCTGCCCTACGAGCAGTACTTC.

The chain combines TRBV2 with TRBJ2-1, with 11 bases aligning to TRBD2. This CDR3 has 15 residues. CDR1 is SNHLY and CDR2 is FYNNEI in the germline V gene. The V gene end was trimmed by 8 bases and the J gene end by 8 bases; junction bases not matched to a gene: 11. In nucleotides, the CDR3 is TGTGCCAGCCTTCGACTAGCGGGATACGAAGATGAGCAGTTCTTC. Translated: CASLRLAGYEDEQFF.